This T cell receptor beta chain is from a study of T cell responses to AZD1222 COVID-19 vaccine. Researchers grouped second doses given at about 4 or about 12 weeks into one pool. The table came from immunoSEQ multiplex PCR; TCRdb's copy has only in-frame clones and leaves some out. The sample includes approximately 150,000 clones, around 87% seen only once; the top ten take approximately 4.5%. This clone was picked up a small number of times. The antigen remains undetermined. The CDR3 consists of 14 residues. After removal of 6 bases from V and 9 bases from J, the junction contained 10 bases not matched to a gene. Germline loops: CDR1 SGHVS, CDR2 FQNEAQ. Study observations and caveats: Vaccination with two AZD1222 doses was followed by a rise in Spike-specific TCR breadth and depth. A reported finding is that nearly half of spike-specific TCRs target unmutated variant regions.

This chain connects TRBV7-8 to TRBJ2-3; 9 nucleotides line up with TRBD2. The origin of this receptor is an adult who received the AZD1222 COVID-19 vaccine. The input for sequencing was peripheral blood, taken 28 days after the second AZD1222 dose. CDR3 loop: CASRRSGGPGTQYF. The CDR3 DNA is TGTGCCAGCAGACGTAGCGGGGGCCCGGGAACGCAGTATTTT.